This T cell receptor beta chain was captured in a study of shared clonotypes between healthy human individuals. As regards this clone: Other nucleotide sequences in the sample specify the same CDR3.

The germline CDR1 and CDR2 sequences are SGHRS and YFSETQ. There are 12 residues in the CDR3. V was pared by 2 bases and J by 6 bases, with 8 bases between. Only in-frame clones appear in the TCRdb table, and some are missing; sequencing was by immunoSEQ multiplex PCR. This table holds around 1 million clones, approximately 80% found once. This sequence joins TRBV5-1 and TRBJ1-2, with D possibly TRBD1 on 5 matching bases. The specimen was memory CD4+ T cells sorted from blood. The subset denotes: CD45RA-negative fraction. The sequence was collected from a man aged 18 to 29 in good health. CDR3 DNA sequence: TGCGCCAGCAGCTTTTCGGGGGATGGCTACACCTTC. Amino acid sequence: CASSFSGDGYTF.